These T cell receptor beta chains were read from a single sample in a study of OX40 agonist ivuxolimab in advanced cancers. Profiled with immunoSEQ multiplex PCR; TCRdb holds only in-frame clones, not every one. Here the sample spans about 28,000 clones, about 85% being singletons. This sample comprised CD4+ or CD8+ T cells sorted from blood, obtained in a trial of the OX40 agonist ivuxolimab. The receptors here all came from an adult with an advanced solid tumor such as melanoma, head and neck, liver or kidney cancer. Each CDR3 is given with its conserved first and last residue. A D gene is named only where the DNA matches it firmly. Clone sizes are given selectively: once, few, many, or a class where the clone is expanded.

abundance: once; j_gene: TRBJ2-7; v_gene: TRBV28; d_gene: -; CDR3aa: CASSFRGSYEQYF; CDR3nt: TGTGCCAGCAGTTTCAGGGGTAGCTACGAGCAGTACTTC
abundance: once; j_gene: TRBJ2-7; v_gene: TRBV21-1; d_gene: -; CDR3aa: CASSREGMVGYEQYF; CDR3nt: TGTGCCAGCAGCAGGGAGGGGATGGTAGGATACGAGCAGTACTTC
abundance: -; j_gene: TRBJ2-2; v_gene: TRBV4-3; d_gene: -; CDR3aa: CASSPLLGTGELFF; CDR3nt: TGCGCCAGCAGCCCGCTTTTAGGGACCGGGGAGCTGTTTTTT
abundance: -; j_gene: TRBJ2-7; v_gene: TRBV27; d_gene: -; CDR3aa: CASSSGGLSYEQYF; CDR3nt: TGTGCCAGCAGTTCCGGAGGGCTCTCCTACGAGCAGTACTTC
abundance: -; j_gene: TRBJ2-7; v_gene: TRBV28; d_gene: -; CDR3aa: CASSSTRTLDYYEQYF; CDR3nt: TGTGCCAGCAGTTCGACACGGACACTAGATTACTACGAGCAGTACTTC
abundance: once; j_gene: TRBJ2-7; v_gene: TRBV7-9; d_gene: -; CDR3aa: CASSQTDLLYEQYF; CDR3nt: TGTGCCAGCAGCCAAACGGACCTTTTATACGAGCAGTACTTC
abundance: -; j_gene: TRBJ2-2; v_gene: TRBV5-1; d_gene: TRBD1; CDR3aa: CASSPVGPGQGFTGELFF; CDR3nt: TGCGCCAGCAGCCCAGTTGGTCCGGGACAGGGGTTCACCGGGGAGCTGTTTTTT
abundance: -; j_gene: TRBJ1-1; v_gene: TRBV11-2; d_gene: TRBD1; CDR3aa: CASSLLTTGTEAFF; CDR3nt: TGTGCCAGCAGCTTACTCACGACAGGGACTGAAGCTTTCTTT
abundance: -; j_gene: TRBJ2-5; v_gene: TRBV28; d_gene: -; CDR3aa: CASSWQGGETQYF; CDR3nt: TGTGCCAGCAGTTGGCAGGGCGGCGAGACCCAGTACTTC
abundance: -; j_gene: TRBJ2-3; v_gene: TRBV19; d_gene: -; CDR3aa: CASSIGTLSTDTQYF; CDR3nt: TGTGCCAGTAGTATTGGGACACTGAGCACAGATACGCAGTATTTT
abundance: -; j_gene: TRBJ2-1; v_gene: TRBV29-1; d_gene: -; CDR3aa: CSVERGWPGSYNEQFF; CDR3nt: TGCAGCGTTGAACGGGGCTGGCCCGGCTCCTACAATGAGCAGTTCTTC
abundance: few; j_gene: TRBJ2-1; v_gene: TRBV9; d_gene: -; CDR3aa: CASSASGRYPYNEQFF; CDR3nt: TGTGCCAGCAGCGCTTCCGGGCGCTACCCCTACAATGAGCAGTTCTTC
abundance: -; j_gene: TRBJ2-7; v_gene: TRBV28; d_gene: TRBD1; CDR3aa: CASIPGGRETYEQYF; CDR3nt: TGTGCCAGCATCCCAGGGGGACGGGAAACCTACGAGCAGTACTTC
abundance: -; j_gene: TRBJ1-2; v_gene: TRBV28; d_gene: -; CDR3aa: CASSPREGDGYTF; CDR3nt: TGTGCCAGCAGCCCGCGAGAAGGGGACGGCTACACCTTC
abundance: -; j_gene: TRBJ2-1; v_gene: TRBV30; d_gene: TRBD2; CDR3aa: CAWNQGLGYNEQFF; CDR3nt: TGTGCCTGGAACCAGGGACTAGGGTACAATGAGCAGTTCTTC
abundance: -; j_gene: TRBJ1-2; v_gene: TRBV28; d_gene: -; CDR3aa: CASSSSWTSDYGYTF; CDR3nt: TGTGCCAGCAGCTCATCTTGGACAAGTGACTATGGCTACACCTTC
abundance: -; j_gene: TRBJ2-3; v_gene: TRBV4-1; d_gene: TRBD2; CDR3aa: CASSLRRGGYTQYF; CDR3nt: TGCGCCAGCAGCCTCAGGCGGGGGGGCTATACGCAGTATTTT
abundance: -; j_gene: TRBJ1-1; v_gene: TRBV6-5; d_gene: TRBD1; CDR3aa: CASSPTGGTEAFF; CDR3nt: TGTGCCAGCAGTCCCACAGGGGGGACTGAAGCTTTCTTT
abundance: -; j_gene: TRBJ1-2; v_gene: TRBV6-1; d_gene: TRBD1; CDR3aa: CASRESHRGPNYGYTF; CDR3nt: TGTGCCAGCAGAGAATCCCACAGGGGGCCGAACTATGGCTACACCTTC
abundance: few; j_gene: TRBJ1-5; v_gene: TRBV6-5; d_gene: -; CDR3aa: CASRKQGYQQPQHF; CDR3nt: TGTGCCAGCAGGAAACAGGGTTACCAACAGCCCCAGCATTTT
abundance: -; j_gene: TRBJ2-3; v_gene: TRBV7-9; d_gene: -; CDR3aa: CASSLFGERWDTQYF; CDR3nt: TGTGCCAGCAGCTTATTCGGTGAGCGATGGGATACGCAGTATTTT
abundance: -; j_gene: TRBJ1-5; v_gene: TRBV28; d_gene: -; CDR3aa: CASSFRGGRQPQHF; CDR3nt: TGTGCCAGCAGTTTCCGAGGGGGTAGGCAGCCCCAGCATTTT
abundance: -; j_gene: TRBJ1-1; v_gene: TRBV28; d_gene: -; CDR3aa: CASRMGGAEAFF; CDR3nt: TGTGCCAGCAGAATGGGAGGGGCTGAAGCTTTCTTT
abundance: -; j_gene: TRBJ2-7; v_gene: TRBV27; d_gene: -; CDR3aa: CASSLGWTSEQYF; CDR3nt: TGTGCCAGCAGTTTGGGGTGGACATCCGAGCAGTACTTC
abundance: -; j_gene: TRBJ2-3; v_gene: TRBV7-3; d_gene: TRBD2; CDR3aa: CASSQGSGGVTDTQYF; CDR3nt: TGTGCCAGCAGCCAAGGAAGCGGGGGGGTCACAGATACGCAGTATTTT
abundance: -; j_gene: TRBJ1-6; v_gene: TRBV4-1; d_gene: -; CDR3aa: CASSQGFAGPNSPLHF; CDR3nt: TGCGCCAGCAGCCAAGGTTTCGCCGGACCTAATTCACCCCTCCACTTT
abundance: -; j_gene: TRBJ1-1; v_gene: TRBV11-2; d_gene: -; CDR3aa: CASSLSEGYTEAFF; CDR3nt: TGTGCCAGCAGCTTAAGTGAGGGGTACACTGAAGCTTTCTTT
abundance: -; j_gene: TRBJ1-1; v_gene: TRBV28; d_gene: -; CDR3aa: CEVEWEGNTEAFF; CDR3nt: TGTGAGGTAGAGTGGGAGGGGAACACTGAAGCTTTCTTT
abundance: -; j_gene: TRBJ1-2; v_gene: TRBV7-2; d_gene: -; CDR3aa: CASRPGRGDYGYTF; CDR3nt: TGTGCCAGCCGCCCGGGCCGGGGGGACTATGGCTACACCTTC
abundance: -; j_gene: TRBJ2-7; v_gene: TRBV2; d_gene: TRBD1; CDR3aa: CASSEIADRGLHEQYF; CDR3nt: TGTGCCAGCAGTGAAATCGCCGACAGGGGGCTTCACGAGCAGTACTTC
abundance: -; j_gene: TRBJ1-5; v_gene: TRBV9; d_gene: TRBD1; CDR3aa: CASSRGQNINQPQHF; CDR3nt: TGTGCCAGCTCTAGGGGGCAAAACATAAATCAGCCCCAGCATTTT
abundance: -; j_gene: TRBJ2-7; v_gene: TRBV10-2; d_gene: -; CDR3aa: CASLIIAGNEQYF; CDR3nt: TGCGCCAGCTTGATCATTGCGGGGAACGAGCAGTACTTC
abundance: -; j_gene: TRBJ1-1; v_gene: TRBV28; d_gene: -; CDR3aa: CASSLLLQGWTEAFF; CDR3nt: TGTGCCAGCAGTTTACTACTACAGGGCTGGACTGAAGCTTTCTTT
abundance: -; j_gene: TRBJ2-1; v_gene: TRBV29-1; d_gene: -; CDR3aa: CSATLAWEQFF; CDR3nt: TGCAGCGCCACACTAGCATGGGAGCAGTTCTTC
abundance: -; j_gene: TRBJ1-2; v_gene: TRBV6-5; d_gene: -; CDR3aa: CASSHPAGDLYGYTF; CDR3nt: TGTGCCAGCAGTCATCCCGCAGGGGACCTCTATGGCTACACCTTC
abundance: -; j_gene: TRBJ2-1; v_gene: TRBV27; d_gene: -; CDR3aa: CASSFSGTGSYNEQFF; CDR3nt: TGTGCCAGCAGTTTTAGTGGGACTGGCTCCTACAATGAGCAGTTCTTC
abundance: few; j_gene: TRBJ2-7; v_gene: TRBV7-9; d_gene: TRBD1; CDR3aa: CASSLAGTGFYEQYF; CDR3nt: TGTGCCAGCAGCTTAGCTGGGACAGGTTTCTACGAGCAGTACTTC
abundance: -; j_gene: TRBJ2-7; v_gene: TRBV27; d_gene: -; CDR3aa: CASSLLQGIDEQYF; CDR3nt: TGTGCCAGCAGTCTCTTACAGGGCATCGACGAGCAGTACTTC
abundance: -; j_gene: TRBJ2-3; v_gene: TRBV6-4; d_gene: -; CDR3aa: CASSDSPGMSGDTQYF; CDR3nt: TGTGCCAGCAGTGACTCGCCAGGGATGTCGGGAGATACGCAGTATTTT
abundance: -; j_gene: TRBJ1-1; v_gene: TRBV7-9; d_gene: -; CDR3aa: CASSPSTGKVGPLNTEAFF; CDR3nt: TGTGCCAGCAGCCCCAGCACAGGGAAGGTGGGACCCTTGAACACTGAAGCTTTCTTT
abundance: once; j_gene: TRBJ1-2; v_gene: TRBV7-2; d_gene: -; CDR3aa: CASSLAREEGIVYGYTF; CDR3nt: TGTGCCAGCAGCTTAGCTCGGGAGGAAGGAATAGTCTATGGCTACACCTTC
abundance: -; j_gene: TRBJ2-1; v_gene: TRBV7-9; d_gene: -; CDR3aa: CASSWALNEQFF; CDR3nt: TGTGCCAGCAGCTGGGCCCTCAATGAGCAGTTCTTC